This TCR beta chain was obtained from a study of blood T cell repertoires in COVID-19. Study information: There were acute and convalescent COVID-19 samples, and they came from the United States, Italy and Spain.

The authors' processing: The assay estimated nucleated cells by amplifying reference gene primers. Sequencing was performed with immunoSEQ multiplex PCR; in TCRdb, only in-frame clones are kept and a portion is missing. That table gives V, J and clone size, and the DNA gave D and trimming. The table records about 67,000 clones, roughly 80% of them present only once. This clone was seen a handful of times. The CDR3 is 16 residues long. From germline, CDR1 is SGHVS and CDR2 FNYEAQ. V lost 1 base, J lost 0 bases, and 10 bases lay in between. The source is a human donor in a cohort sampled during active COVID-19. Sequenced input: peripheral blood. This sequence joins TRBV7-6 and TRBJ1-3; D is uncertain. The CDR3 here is CASSLGAESSGNTIYF. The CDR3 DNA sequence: TGTGCCAGCAGCTTAGGCGCCGAGAGCTCTGGAAACACCATATATTTT.